Below, 2 T cell receptor beta chains from the same sample are listed, as sequenced in a study of shared clonotypes between healthy human individuals. Profiling relied on immunoSEQ multiplex PCR, and the TCRdb table lists in-frame clones only, not all of them. The sample holds roughly 2 million clones, approximately 95% seen once. The specimen was naive CD4+ T cells sorted from blood. The subset: CD45RA+ positively selected. These receptors all come from a young man in good health.

The chain couples TRBV5-1 to TRBJ2-7; 14 bases are shared with TRBD2. From germline, CDR1 is SGHRS and CDR2 YFSETQ. This CDR3 spans 17 amino acids. Losses at the gene ends were 2 bases for V and 5 bases for J; bases not matched to a gene: 9. The CDR3 is CASSFLGLAGETDEQYF. The CDR3 DNA reads TGCGCCAGCAGCTTCCTGGGACTAGCGGGAGAAACGGACGAGCAGTACTTC.

The CDR3 coding sequence is TGTGCCAGCAGACGGGCGGGACTTGCCCTCTATGGCTACACCTTC. Translated, it gives CASRRAGLALYGYTF. V usage is TRBV7-2 and J usage is TRBJ1-2; possible D gene TRBD1, 5 bases. This CDR3 is 15 amino acids long. Trimming cost V 6 bases and J 4 bases, with 18 bases left between them. Germline CDR1 is SGHTA and CDR2 is FQGNSA. Looking up the rest from reference TRBV7-2 and TRBJ1-2 gives the full variable domain: GAGVSQSPSNKVTEKGKDVELRCDPISGHTALYWYRQSLGQGLEFLIYFQGNSAPDKSGLPSDRFSAERTGGSVSTLTIQRTQQEDSAVYLCASRRAGLALYGYTFGSGTRLTVV.